Following are 27 T cell receptor beta chains from one sample sequenced in a study of T cells in localized non-small cell lung cancer. Profiling relied on immunoSEQ multiplex PCR, and the TCRdb table lists in-frame clones only, not all of them. The table lists 60,000 or so clones, 81% of them singletons. The input for sequencing was PBMCs, taken before any cancer treatment. All receptors derive from a man aged 35-69 years with stage II lung adenocarcinoma.

This chain uses TRBV30 with TRBJ2-1, with 8 bases that match TRBD2. Germline loops: CDR1 GTSNPN, CDR2 SVGIG (reference sequence). This CDR3 has 15 amino acids. J gave up 8 bases and V 5 bases, and 14 bases lay outside the gene matches. The chain's CDR3 is CAWARGAGEGDEQFF. Here the CDR3 DNA reads TGTGCCTGGGCCCGGGGAGCGGGAGAAGGTGATGAGCAGTTCTTC.

The chain uses TRBV5-1 and TRBJ1-2; weak D call: TRBD1 (5 bases). V was pared by 0 bases and J by 2 bases, with 8 bases between. The V gene's germline CDR1 is SGHRS and CDR2 YFSETQ. The length of the CDR3 is 14 residues. In DNA form, the CDR3 reads TGCGCCAGCAGCTTGGACAGGTTAAACTATGGCTACACCTTC. Translating it yields CASSLDRLNYGYTF.

The CDR3 DNA reads TGTGCCAGTAGTATAGTGCCGGGGATAAACTATGGCTACACCTTC. Residues: CASSIVPGINYGYTF. J is TRBJ1-2 and V is TRBV19; unclear D gene. The CDR3 loop spans 15 amino acids. Trimming shortened V by 1 base and J by 2 bases, and 11 bases separated the two germline ends. Germline CDR1 and CDR2: LNHDA and SQIVND (reference sequence).

The V gene is TRBV4-3, the J gene TRBJ1-1; D uncertain. Per germline, CDR1 LGHNA and CDR2 YSLEER. CDR3 length: 15 residues. Trimming took 0 bases from V and 4 from J, leaving 12 bases between them. CDR3 protein: CASSQERYGGTEAFF. The CDR3 nucleotides are TGCGCCAGCAGCCAAGAAAGGTACGGTGGCACTGAAGCTTTCTTT.

This rearrangement joins TRBV18 to TRBJ1-1; the match to TRBD1 covers 9 bases. Looked up from germline, CDR1 is KGHSH and CDR2 is LQKENI. CDR3 length equals 18 residues. V shed 0 bases, J shed 3 bases, and the junction held 11 bases outside the gene matches. CDR3 residues: CASSPPGQGIWSDTEAFF. The CDR3, as DNA: TGTGCCAGCTCACCACCGGGACAGGGAATTTGGAGTGACACTGAAGCTTTCTTT.

This rearrangement joins TRBV10-3 to TRBJ1-4; TRBD1 is a possible D gene (6 bases). V dropped 6 bases and J dropped 5 bases, with 10 bases sitting between them. CDR3 length: 13 amino acids. The germline V gene has CDR1 ENHRY and CDR2 SYGVKD. The CDR3 loop is CAIRGQGNEKLFF. CDR3 nucleotide sequence: TGTGCCATCAGGGGGCAGGGGAATGAAAAACTGTTTTTT.

This chain joins TRBV6-4 and TRBJ1-6; the D is unclear. Germline V gives CDR1 MRHNA, CDR2 SNTAGT. The germline V and J ends were trimmed by 2 bases and 5 bases, with 4 bases remaining between them. The CDR3 spans 13 residues. CDR3 DNA: TGTGCCAGCAGTGACAGGGATAATTCACCCCTCCACTTT. The encoded protein is CASSDRDNSPLHF.

The V call is TRBV29-1, the J call TRBJ1-1; TRBD1 is a possible D gene (5 bases). This CDR3 comprises 13 residues. V was pared by 4 bases and J by 4 bases, with 13 bases between. Germline CDR1 is SQVTM and CDR2 is ANQGSEA. CDR3 residues: CSVAGGLGTEAFF. The DNA of the CDR3 is TGCAGCGTTGCGGGGGGATTGGGCACTGAAGCTTTCTTT.

CDR3 sequence: CASGQTSGTGELFF. The CDR3 DNA is TGTGCTAGTGGCCAGACTAGTGGCACCGGGGAGCTGTTTTTT. The gene calls are TRBV12-5 and TRBJ2-2, with a weak D call TRBD2 (6 bases). Trimming left V 6 bases short and J 4 bases short, with 12 bases between. CDR3 size: 14 residues. Germline V gene lookup returns CDR1 LGHNT and CDR2 FRNRAP.

The genes are TRBV10-2 and TRBJ2-7; 7 nucleotides align to TRBD1. V lost 6 bases to trimming and J lost 2 bases; unmatched junction nucleotides: 4. The germline V gene has CDR1 WSHSY and CDR2 SAAADI. This CDR3 has 13 amino acids. Here the CDR3 reads CASRQGTPYEQYF. Here the CDR3 DNA reads TGCGCCAGCAGACAGGGGACCCCCTACGAGCAGTACTTC.

The chain couples TRBV9 to TRBJ2-2, with D unresolved. V shed 0 bases and J shed 6 bases, with 15 bases lying between them. The germline V gene encodes CDR1 SGDLS and CDR2 YYNGEE. This CDR3 region has 16 residues. CDR3 coding DNA: TGTGCCAGCAGCGTAGCTACAATGACATCGGCCGGGGAGCTGTTTTTT. Residues: CASSVATMTSAGELFF.

The chain joins TRBV18 to TRBJ2-3, with D hard to call. The CDR3 spans 13 residues. Per the germline V gene, CDR1 is KGHSH and CDR2 is LQKENI. The V and J ends lost 2 bases and 4 bases respectively, with 7 bases between them. Here the CDR3 reads CASSPDISDTQYF. CDR3 coding DNA: TGTGCCAGCTCACCAGATATTTCAGATACGCAGTATTTT.

The chain links TRBV29-1 to TRBJ2-2, with TRBD2 matching over 11 bases. The V segment lost 3 bases and the J segment 5 bases; nucleotides outside the gene matches: 2. CDR1 SQVTM and CDR2 ANQGSEA come from the germline V gene. CDR3 length: 14 residues. CDR3 nucleotides: TGCAGCGTTGACGGGACTAGCGGAACCGGGGAGCTGTTTTTT. This encodes CSVDGTSGTGELFF.

This chain joins TRBV15 and TRBJ2-1; D unclear. The CDR3 sequence is 15 residues long. V shed 0 bases and J shed 0 bases, with 6 bases lying between them. Germline lookup yields CDR1 LNHNV and CDR2 YYDKDF (reference sequence). CDR3 nucleotides: TGTGCCACCAGCAGAGATAGTCGCTCCTACAATGAGCAGTTCTTC. This translates into CATSRDSRSYNEQFF.

The CDR3 protein is CASSPLGLAGVGEQYF. Here the CDR3 DNA reads TGTGCCAGCAGCCCTTTAGGGCTAGCGGGAGTAGGCGAGCAGTACTTC. This chain links TRBV21-1 with TRBJ2-7; TRBD2 was called by the table and not checked on the DNA. TRBV21-1 is described as a pseudogene. The CDR3 runs 16 residues.

V usage is TRBV11-3 and J usage is TRBJ1-1, with unresolved D. CDR3 length equals 14 residues. The ends were cut back, 5 bases at V and 1 base at J, with 11 bases in the middle. Germline V gene lookup returns CDR1 SGHNT and CDR2 YENEEA. This chain's CDR3 is CASSKTRANTEAFF. The CDR3, as DNA: TGTGCCAGCAGCAAGACCCGGGCGAACACTGAAGCTTTCTTT.

This chain links TRBV19 with TRBJ2-2; TRBD2 matches at 11 bases. Germline V lookup: CDR1 LNHDA, CDR2 SQIVND (reference sequence). The CDR3 consists of 17 residues. Unmatched junction bases numbered 11, after V lost 7 bases and J lost 4 bases. The CDR3 bases are TGTGCCAGTATTGCCTACGGGACTAGCGGATCCACCGGGGAGCTGTTTTTT. This codes for CASIAYGTSGSTGELFF.

The J gene is TRBJ2-1, the V gene TRBV4-3, with 13 positions matching TRBD2. The CDR3 covers 16 residues. The germline CDR1 and CDR2 sequences are LGHNA and YSLEER. Trimming removed 4 bases from V and 4 bases from J; junction bases left unmatched: 4. This CDR3 is CASSRGLAGAYNEQFF. CDR3 coding DNA: TGCGCCAGCAGCCGTGGACTAGCGGGAGCATACAATGAGCAGTTCTTC.

The V and J genes are TRBV6-6 and TRBJ2-1; D remains ambiguous. The ends were cut back, 10 bases at V and 15 bases at J, with 10 bases in the middle. The CDR3 is 8 amino acids. Germline CDR1 is MNHNY and CDR2 is SVGAGI (reference sequence). DNA of the CDR3: TGTGCCACCAACGGGTGGTTCTTC. Its translation is CATNGWFF.

This chain joins TRBV9 and TRBJ1-2; a weak D match, TRBD1 (5 bases). This CDR3 has 14 residues. Trimming pared 0 bases from V and 6 bases from J, leaving 12 bases between. Germline V gene data show CDR1 as SGDLS and CDR2 as YYNGEE. The CDR3 region is CASSVAGPGDGYTF. The CDR3 region has the DNA TGTGCCAGCAGCGTAGCCGGCCCGGGGGATGGCTACACCTTC. Combining the CDR3 with reference TRBV9 and TRBJ1-2 gives the whole variable domain DSGVTQTPKHLITATGQRVTLRCSPRSGDLSVYWYQQSLDQGLQFLIQYYNGEERAKGNILERFSAQQFPDLHSELNLSSLELGDSALYFCASSVAGPGDGYTFGSGTRLTVV.

V is TRBV9 and J is TRBJ1-3, with D possibly matching TRBD1 (5 bases). V shed 4 bases and J shed 0 bases, with 17 bases lying between them. CDR1 SGDLS and CDR2 YYNGEE come from the germline V gene. The CDR3 consists of 17 residues. The CDR3: CASSLFGTDHSGNTIYF. CDR3 DNA: TGTGCCAGCAGCCTATTCGGGACCGACCACTCTGGAAACACCATATATTTT. Complete variable domain (other parts from reference TRBV9 and TRBJ1-3): DSGVTQTPKHLITATGQRVTLRCSPRSGDLSVYWYQQSLDQGLQFLIQYYNGEERAKGNILERFSAQQFPDLHSELNLSSLELGDSALYFCASSLFGTDHSGNTIYFGEGSWLTVV.

The V and J genes are TRBV18 and TRBJ2-1, with 7 positions matching TRBD1. Looked up from germline, CDR1 is KGHSH and CDR2 is LQKENI. The CDR3 has 15 amino acids. The V segment lost 4 bases and the J segment 4 bases; nucleotides outside the gene matches: 7. CDR3 residues: CASSLLSGQYNEQFF. The CDR3 nucleotides read TGTGCCAGCTCACTGTTATCGGGACAGTACAATGAGCAGTTCTTC.

The gene calls are TRBV30 and TRBJ1-1; the D gene is possibly TRBD1 (6 bases). Germline CDR1 is GTSNPN and CDR2 is SVGIG (reference sequence). V lost 6 bases and J 8 bases, leaving 19 bases between the germline ends. The CDR3 runs 13 residues. CDR3 in amino acids: CACHRPGGPEAFF. CDR3 in DNA: TGTGCCTGTCACCGGCCGGGGGGGCCCGAAGCTTTCTTT. Based on the CDR3 plus reference TRBV30 and TRBJ1-1, the full variable domain is SQTIHQWPATLVQPVGSPLSLECTVEGTSNPNLYWYRQAAGRGLQLLFYSVGIGQISSEVPQNLSASRPQDRQFILSSKKLLLSDSGFYLCACHRPGGPEAFFGQGTRLTVV.

There are many counts of this clone. J is TRBJ1-2 and V is TRBV6-1; possibly TRBD1 for D (5 bases). The V end lost 6 bases, the J end lost 6 bases, and 14 bases lay between the germline ends. This CDR3 comprises 13 residues. Germline V gene lookup returns CDR1 MNHNS and CDR2 SASEGT. The CDR3: CASRIRQGDGYTF. The DNA of the CDR3 is TGTGCCAGCAGAATCCGACAAGGGGATGGCTACACCTTC.

CDR3 region: CASGIGQGREKLFF. CDR3 in DNA: TGTGCTAGTGGTATCGGACAGGGCCGGGAAAAACTGTTTTTT. V and J are TRBV12-5 and TRBJ1-4, with 8 bases that match TRBD1. This CDR3 contains 14 residues. Germline V lookup: CDR1 LGHNT, CDR2 FRNRAP. Unmatched junction bases numbered 7, after V lost 5 bases and J lost 8 bases.

The chain has TRBV7-9 and TRBJ2-3; 10 bases agree with TRBD2. Germline loops: CDR1 SEHNR, CDR2 FQNEAQ (reference sequence). The CDR3 consists of 17 residues. V shed 2 bases and J 0 bases; nucleotides not matched to a gene: 5. The chain's CDR3 is CASSLHTSGTSTDTQYF. CDR3 in DNA: TGTGCCAGCAGCTTACATACTAGCGGGACTAGCACAGATACGCAGTATTTT.

This chain joins TRBV27 and TRBJ1-1; D possibly corresponds to TRBD1 (5 bases). Trimming removed 0 bases at V and 4 bases at J, with 9 bases between. This CDR3 region has 14 residues. Germline CDR1 is MNHEY and CDR2 is SMNVEV (reference sequence). The CDR3 nucleotides are TGTGCCAGCAGTTTATCAGGAAGGGGCACTGAAGCTTTCTTT. It specifies CASSLSGRGTEAFF.